A single T cell receptor beta chain is shown here with its context. Its matching antigen is unknown. The sample belongs to a study of T cells expressing NK-cell markers. Whole-study results and caveats: In 5 or 6 donors, dominant CD3+CD56+NKG2C+ clonotypes ranked among the top 10 CD8+ clonotypes.

The germline CDR1 and CDR2 sequences are KGHSH and LQKENI. This CDR3 spans 20 amino acids. TCRdb re-called the 5' RACE reads; every CDR3 protein appears as one record, without DNA. Its table lists a few hundred thousand distinct CDR3 sequences. The sequence was collected from a man aged 18 to 30 in good health. The sample was blood T cells: a sorted CD56 or NKG2C T cell subset, CD4+ or CD8+ T cells, or bulk PBMC T cells (not recorded which). The chain links TRBV18 to TRBJ2-1; TCRdb's assignment of TRBD2 cannot be checked, as there is no DNA. CDR3 in amino acids: CASSPPRGTSGRNSYNEQFF.